This entry lists 2 T cell receptor beta chains sequenced from one sample in a study of quantifying T cell responses using KT2 cells. Study in general: Reverse transcription used primers in the TCR alpha and beta constant regions.

Each cDNA got a UMI-containing oligo ligated at its 3' end. The first PCR ran around 4 cycles with an equimolar RC1.1 and RC1.2 beta primer mix. TCRdb reanalysed the UMI-ligation and nested PCR reads using MiXCR and keeps one entry per CDR3 protein. The data contain 39,000 or so distinct CDR3 sequences, 15% to 20% of them singletons. Sequences were obtained from PBMCs spiked with cells of the T cell clone KT2. All receptors derive from a human donor.

The chain recombines TRBV6-2 or TRBV6-3 with TRBJ2-1; TRBD2 aligns across 7 bases. The CDR3 spans 14 residues. Germline V gives CDR1 MNHEY, CDR2 SVGEGT. V dropped 8 bases and J dropped 5; count of bases not matched to a gene: 9. This CDR3 reads CASRRGTTHNEQFF. CDR3 nucleotide sequence: TGTGCCAGCCGTCGAGGGACTACGCACAATGAGCAGTTCTTC.

CDR3 sequence reads: CASSEKDWRDIQYF. The CDR3 DNA sequence: TGTGCCAGCAGTGAGAAGGACTGGCGAGACATTCAGTACTTC. The chain carries TRBV25-1 and TRBJ2-4; a possible D gene is TRBD2 (5 bases). Germline lookup yields CDR1 MGHDK and CDR2 SYGVNS. Trimming left V 3 bases short and J 8 bases short, with 14 bases between. CDR3 length equals 14 residues.